These T cell receptor beta chains were read from a single sample in a study of radiotherapy plus CTLA-4 blockade in lung cancer. Sequencing used immunoSEQ multiplex PCR; TCRdb keeps in-frame clones, though not all of them. The sample gives 65,000 to 95,000 clones, over 75% of which show up once; over 35% is in the top ten. This specimen was peripheral blood, taken from a patient treated with radiotherapy plus ipilimumab. These receptor sequences come from a human donor with non-small cell lung cancer that progressed on radiotherapy plus ipilimumab. CDR3s include the opening cysteine and the closing phenylalanine or tryptophan. Each record gives: V gene, D gene, J gene, clone size, CDR3 DNA, CDR3 protein. The D gene is left open where the match is weak. Rows may omit the clone size; those that give it use once, few, many or a size class.

>TRBV7-9|-|TRBJ1-1|-
TGTGCCAGCAGCTCGACTGGGGCGGCGGACACTGAAGCTTTCTTT
CASSSTGAADTEAFF
>TRBV6-4|TRBD2|TRBJ2-1|-
TGTGCCAGCAGTGATGGCGGGGGGCAGCAGTTCTTC
CASSDGGGQQFF
>TRBV5-4|-|TRBJ2-3|-
TGTGCCAGCAGGCCCACTAGGCGGAACTCCGGCACAGATACGCAGTATTTT
CASRPTRRNSGTDTQYF
>TRBV27|-|TRBJ2-3|-
TGTGCCAGCAGTAGATGGGCCAGAGGAGATACGCAGTATTTT
CASSRWARGDTQYF
>TRBV4-1|-|TRBJ1-2|once
TGCGCCAGCAGCCAACAATCGACCGCAGCTAACTATGGCTACACCTTC
CASSQQSTAANYGYTF
>TRBV4-1|TRBD1|TRBJ1-4|-
TGCGCCAGCAGCCCGACCGGGACAGGGTCTGAAAAACTGTTTTTT
CASSPTGTGSEKLFF
>TRBV10-3|-|TRBJ2-1|-
TGTGCCATCAGTGAGTGGGGACTGAACAATGAGCAGTTCTTC
CAISEWGLNNEQFF
>TRBV2|TRBD1|TRBJ1-4|-
TGTGCCAGCGATACGCGGACAGGTGAAAAACTGTTTTTT
CASDTRTGEKLFF
>TRBV7-2|TRBD2|TRBJ2-2|-
TGTGCCAGCAGCTCCCGCCCAGCGGGAGTGGGCACCGGGGAGCTGTTTTTT
CASSSRPAGVGTGELFF
>TRBV6-5|-|TRBJ1-3|-
TGTGCCAGCACCCACAATCCGGGGGGAAACACCATATATTTT
CASTHNPGGNTIYF
>TRBV15|TRBD1|TRBJ2-3|-
TGTGCCACCAGCAGAGGACAGGGAAGGGGTACGCAGTATTTT
CATSRGQGRGTQYF
>TRBV19|TRBD1|TRBJ1-1|-
TGTGCCAGTAAATTGACAGGGGGGAGGACTGAAGCTTTCTTT
CASKLTGGRTEAFF
>TRBV30|-|TRBJ2-1|-
TGTGCCTGGAGTGTAAAGGGCGTATACAATGAGCAGTTCTTC
CAWSVKGVYNEQFF
>TRBV11-2|-|TRBJ2-6|-
TGTGCCAGCAGCTTAGACAGGGCTGGGGCCAACGTCCTGACTTTC
CASSLDRAGANVLTF
>TRBV2|-|TRBJ2-1|-
TGTGCCAGCAGTGTCGGGGATGAGCAGTTCTTC
CASSVGDEQFF
>TRBV5-1|TRBD2|TRBJ2-7|-
TGCGCCAGCAGCCGAGGGACTAGCGGGAAATTGTTGTACGAGCAGTACTTC
CASSRGTSGKLLYEQYF
>TRBV7-8|-|TRBJ2-1|-
TGTGCCAGCGTACGAGACACTCAAGTCCTCTCCTACAATGAGCAGTTCTTC
CASVRDTQVLSYNEQFF
>TRBV20-1|-|TRBJ2-1|few
TGCAGTGCTAGTTTGGAGGATGAGCAGTTCTTC
CSASLEDEQFF
>TRBV23-1|-|TRBJ2-5|-
TGCGCCAGCAGTCAATCAAGGTGGAGACACCAAGAGACCCAGTACTTC
CASSQSRWRHQETQYF
>TRBV27|TRBD1|TRBJ2-1|-
TGTGCCAGCAGTTTATTAAACCCCGGGACAGGGGCCTCCAATGAGCAGTTCTTC
CASSLLNPGTGASNEQFF
>TRBV7-9|-|TRBJ2-1|few
TGTGCCAGCAGCTTATCTAATGAGCAGTTCTTC
CASSLSNEQFF
>TRBV30|-|TRBJ2-5|-
TGTGCCTGGAGTTACAGATCCCAAGAGACCCAGTACTTC
CAWSYRSQETQYF
>TRBV27|-|TRBJ2-1|few
TGTGCCAGCAGTTTCTGGGGCAGGGGCGGCATTGAGCAGTTCTTC
CASSFWGRGGIEQFF
>TRBV12-5|-|TRBJ1-5|-
TGTGCTAGTGGTCCCCCTGGTAATCAGCCCCAGCATTTT
CASGPPGNQPQHF
>TRBV5-1|TRBD1|TRBJ1-1|-
TGCGCCAGCAGCTCCGGGACAGGGGTTTCGGCTGAAGCTTTCTTT
CASSSGTGVSAEAFF
>TRBV30|-|TRBJ1-4|-
TGTGCCTGGAGATCTAATGAAAAACTGTTTTTT
CAWRSNEKLFF
>TRBV19|-|TRBJ2-1|-
TGTGCCAGTAGTAAGGGTAGTGAGCAGTTCTTC
CASSKGSEQFF
>TRBV4-1|TRBD1|TRBJ1-1|-
TGCGCCAGCAGCCCTGGTCCCGGGACAGGGATTGAAGCTTTCTTT
CASSPGPGTGIEAFF
>TRBV11-2|-|TRBJ1-3|-
TGTGCCAGCAGCTTAGTAACATACGGACGTCTCGACCCGAGAAACACCATATATTTT
CASSLVTYGRLDPRNTIYF
>TRBV29-1|-|TRBJ1-5|-
TGCAGCGTTGATACGGGGGACAATCAGCCCCAGCATTTT
CSVDTGDNQPQHF
>TRBV6-5|TRBD1|TRBJ1-2|few
TGTGCCAGCAGTCGACAGGGGGCATTGGATGGCTACACCTTC
CASSRQGALDGYTF
>TRBV18|-|TRBJ1-1|-
TGTGCCAGCTCACCACAGTCTACCCCCGGCGCTTTCTTT
CASSPQSTPGAFF
>TRBV7-2|TRBD2|TRBJ2-3|-
TGTGCCAGCAGCTTCGGACTAGCTAGCACAGATACGCAGTATTTT
CASSFGLASTDTQYF
>TRBV4-2|TRBD2|TRBJ2-3|-
TGTGCCAGCAGCCAAGATATTCTAGCGGGAGGTGGGTCACACACAGATACGCAGTATTTT
CASSQDILAGGGSHTDTQYF
>TRBV27|-|TRBJ2-3|-
TGTGCCAGCAAATTTTTCGGATCAGATACGCAGTATTTT
CASKFFGSDTQYF
>TRBV19|-|TRBJ1-4|-
TGTGCCAGTAGTATCTTCGTGACGGCCTCTCAAAGCACTAATGAAAAACTGTTTTTT
CASSIFVTASQSTNEKLFF
>TRBV19|-|TRBJ2-2|-
TGTGCCAGTAGTCCAGAATTGGGAAACACCGGGGAGCTGTTTTTT
CASSPELGNTGELFF
>TRBV6-5|-|TRBJ1-4|-
TGTGCCAGCACTAGCGGGTTAGGTGTAGAAAAACTGTTTTTT
CASTSGLGVEKLFF
>TRBV25-1|-|TRBJ1-1|-
TGTGCCAGCAGTGAATTTGGGAACACTGAAGCTTTCTTT
CASSEFGNTEAFF
>TRBV4-1|-|TRBJ1-1|-
TGCGCCAGCAGCCAAGATGGGGGCCTATACACTGAAGCTTTCTTT
CASSQDGGLYTEAFF
>TRBV18|TRBD2|TRBJ2-1|-
TGTGCCAGCTCACGCGGGACTAGCTCCTACAATGAGCAGTTCTTC
CASSRGTSSYNEQFF
>TRBV7-3|-|TRBJ2-1|-
TGTGCCAGCAGCTTAGGAGGCGGACCACTACAGTTCTTC
CASSLGGGPLQFF
>TRBV2|-|TRBJ2-5|-
TGTGCCAGCAAGGACAGCCAAGAGACCCAGTACTTC
CASKDSQETQYF
>TRBV30|TRBD1|TRBJ2-3|once
TGTGCCTCTTCGGACAGGGGGCTGGAAGATACGCAGTATTTT
CASSDRGLEDTQYF
>TRBV28|TRBD2|TRBJ2-1|-
TGTGCCAGCAGTTTACAAGGGGGGACTAGCGGGAGGGCGTTCTTC
CASSLQGGTSGRAFF